This TCR beta chain was profiled in a study of tumor and adjacent non-tumor tissue in lung cancer. Study details: Stage I to III disease affected some 11 men and several women aged about 30 to 85. Whole-study results and caveats: Normal lung showed higher cumulative top 100 clone frequency than tumor. Shorter survival was associated with higher TCR diversity in tumors.

TCRbeta libraries were built with three rounds of nested PCR, modified from ARM-PCR. TCRdb reanalysed the multiplex PCR reads using MiXCR and keeps one entry per CDR3 protein. The sample has fewer than 85,000 distinct CDR3 sequences, 60% to 75% seen once. The CDR3 is 16 residues long. CDR1 is MNHNS, CDR2 SASEGT, per germline. With 3 bases removed from V and 2 bases from J, the gap between germline ends came to 15 bases. This sample's RNA came from whole unsorted tissue. As for this clonotype: Its antigen is unidentified.

The sample was lung tumor tissue. The chain employs TRBV6-1 and TRBJ2-3; D unclear. The TCR comes from a man aged 55-75 years with non-small cell lung cancer. The CDR3 region has the DNA TGTGCCAGCAGTGACTTGGCAGGTTCTATCACAGATACGCAGTATTTT. This gives the protein CASSDLAGSITDTQYF.